There are a few counts of the clone carrying this T cell receptor beta chain. The antigen remains undetermined. This sample stems from a study of human T cells and chemical hapten exposure. The study, taken as a whole, reports: The study found expanded TCRs formed significantly more large CDR3 similarity clusters than controls.

Time point defined: pre-sensitization, week 0. Noted treatment: therapeutic diphenylcyclopropenone sensitization with weekly scalp DPC. The V gene lost 4 bases and the J gene lost 4 bases, with 5 bases spanning the gap. This CDR3 has 12 residues. Germline CDR1 reads MGHDK; CDR2 reads SYGVNS. Using its own MiXCR run on the RACE reads, TCRdb lists one record per CDR3 protein. The data show around 260,000 distinct CDR3 sequences, about 8.6% seen once. The genes are TRBV25-1 and TRBJ2-1; no firm D call. Material: whole blood, obtained in connection with sensitization to the hapten diphenylcyclopropenone (DPC). The TCR was taken from a woman aged 35 to 49 with alopecia areata. Some clones in this sample may be carry-over from other donors' samples. CDR3: CASSGDYNEQFF. DNA of the CDR3: TGTGCCAGCAGTGGCGATTACAATGAGCAGTTCTTC.